Included here is one T cell receptor (beta chain) sequence, with context. Its antigen is not identified. Germline-derived CDR1 and CDR2 are MNHEY and SVGEGT. This CDR3 is built from 14 residues. The germline V and J ends were trimmed by 5 bases and 5 bases, with 15 bases remaining between them. This specimen belongs to a study of T-cell reconstitution after alpha-beta-depleted transplantation in children. Study outcomes and limitations: There were reportedly several hundred expanded graft clones from which alpha-beta T cells came about two months after transplant.

For TCRbeta, the library was prepared with unique molecular identifiers. One entry per CDR3 protein results from TCRdb running MiXCR on the PCR reads. The sample lists fewer than 550,000 distinct CDR3 sequences; about 10% were seen once. The TCR was taken from a female patient aged 2 to 10 who had a stem cell transplant for aplastic anemia, so the T cells may come from the graft donor. The sample in question was PBMCs, mostly from graft donor cells, obtained 180 days after TCRalphabeta/CD19-depleted stem cell transplant. The chain is built from TRBV6-2 or TRBV6-3 and TRBJ2-5; D may be TRBD2 (6 bases). CDR3 amino acids: CASSGGRLGETQYF. The CDR3 DNA sequence: TGTGCCAGCAGTGGGGGACGACTAGGGGAGACCCAGTACTTC.